This passage covers 12 T cell receptor beta chains from one sample sequenced in a study of T cell responses to AZD1222 COVID-19 vaccine (dated by TCRdb to 2020 to 2023). The intended sense of this specimen's time point label: about 28 days (+/-7) after the second vaccine dose. Libraries were constructed by the immunoSEQ multiplex PCR assay. TCRdb took this table from immuneACCESS and kept in-frame rearrangements with V and J called. Such tables lack part of the clones; where checked against another copy, unresolved V genes explain under half of the gap, and the rest is unexplained. The sample contains approximately 93,000 clones, about nine tenths of them found a single time. Approximately 5% of the sample comes from the top ten. Sequenced here: peripheral blood, sampled 28 days after the second AZD1222 dose. Every receptor here comes from an adult who received the AZD1222 COVID-19 vaccine.

The chain is built from TRBV27 and TRBJ2-3; no definite D call. The V gene's germline CDR1 is MNHEY and CDR2 SMNVEV (reference sequence). The V end lost 3 bases, the J end lost 5 bases, and 3 bases lay between the germline ends. The CDR3 sequence is 11 residues long. The CDR3 reads CASSFGDTQYF. The CDR3 DNA is TGTGCCAGCAGTTTCGGAGATACGCAGTATTTT.

This clone came up once. The chain couples TRBV7-9 to TRBJ1-6, with 8 bases aligning to TRBD1. After removal of 5 bases from V and 7 bases from J, the junction contained 13 bases not matched to a gene. CDR1 and CDR2 from the germline V gene are SEHNR and FQNEAQ (reference sequence). The CDR3 consists of 17 residues. CDR3 coding DNA: TGTGCCAGCAGCGCGACCAACAGGGGGGGACGGAATTCACCCCTCCACTTT. Residues: CASSATNRGGRNSPLHF.

Note on this clone: The conserved final phenylalanine or tryptophan is absent from the CDR3, which likely points to a read error. The DNA is omitted, as the CDR3 cannot be located on it reliably, and the CDR3 follows TCRdb's listing. CDR3 in amino acids: CATSRDLGAMVGI. The chain uses TRBV15 and TRBJ1-2; the D call TRBD1 from the table was never checked on the DNA. Both ends counted, the CDR3 spans 13 residues. Germline V lookup: CDR1 LNHNV, CDR2 YYDKDF (reference sequence).

The chain employs TRBV13 and TRBJ2-1; TRBD2 matches 11 bases. The CDR3 spans 15 residues. Germline trimming cut 2 bases from V and 7 bases from J; bases unmatched to any gene: 4. CDR1 and CDR2 (germline): PRHDT, FYEKMQ (reference sequence). The CDR3 loop reads CASSLLAGGLNEQFF. The DNA for the CDR3 is TGTGCCAGCAGCTTATTAGCGGGGGGGCTAAATGAGCAGTTCTTC.

The chain combines TRBV27 with TRBJ2-7; D may be TRBD2 (7 bases). This CDR3 has 13 amino acids. Trimming removed 5 bases from V and 4 bases from J, with 12 bases in between. Germline-derived CDR1 and CDR2 are MNHEY and SMNVEV (reference sequence). The CDR3 DNA reads as TGTGCCAGCAGTCCGGGGAGGGGGTACGAGCAGTACGTC. Amino acids: CASSPGRGYEQYV.

The chain is built from TRBV3-1 (or the pseudogene TRBV3-2) and TRBJ2-7; TRBD1 matches 10 bases. Germline V gene sequence: CDR1 LGHDT, CDR2 YNNKEL (reference sequence). The CDR3 is 16 amino acids. Germline trimming cut 0 bases from V and 6 bases from J; bases unmatched to any gene: 8. As DNA, the CDR3 is TGTGCCAGCAGCCAAGATGGCGGACAGGGGGTTGGCGAGCAGTACTTC. Protein sequence: CASSQDGGQGVGEQYF.

This rearrangement joins TRBV3-1 (or the pseudogene TRBV3-2) to TRBJ2-1, with 9 bases lining up with TRBD2. V dropped 1 base and J dropped 6; count of bases not matched to a gene: 4. Germline V gene sequence: CDR1 LGHDT, CDR2 YNNKEL (reference sequence). The CDR3 length is 15 residues. The CDR3 region is CASSQVLLAGNEQFF. CDR3 nucleotides: TGTGCCAGCAGCCAAGTATTACTAGCGGGCAATGAGCAGTTCTTC.

CDR3 in amino acids: CASSLVAGSSYNEQFF. CDR3 DNA: TGTGCCAGCAGCTTGGTGGCAGGTAGCTCCTACAATGAGCAGTTCTTC. The chain combines TRBV5-4 with TRBJ2-1; D gene unclear. Germline-derived CDR1 and CDR2 are SGHNT and YYREEE (reference sequence). The V end lost 0 bases, the J end lost 0 bases, and 10 bases lay between the germline ends. The length of the CDR3 is 16 residues.

V usage is TRBV4-3 and J usage is TRBJ1-2, with D possibly being TRBD1 (5 bases). Trimming took off 2 bases at V and 2 bases at J, with 15 bases between the two ends. The CDR3 is 16 residues long. Germline lookup yields CDR1 LGHNA and CDR2 YSLEER. The DNA for the CDR3 is TGCGCCAGCAGCCAAAGCCAGGGATCAAAAAACTATGGCTACACCTTC. Encoded protein: CASSQSQGSKNYGYTF.

The V gene is TRBV2, the J gene TRBJ2-5; D assignment may be TRBD1 or TRBD2 (7 bases each). V was trimmed by 10 bases and J by 4 bases, leaving 19 bases between them. The CDR3 is 14 residues long. Germline V gene sequence: CDR1 SNHLY, CDR2 FYNNEI. The CDR3 sequence is CAITSGGAGETQYF. CDR3 DNA sequence: TGTGCCATCACCTCAGGGGGGGCGGGAGAGACCCAGTACTTC.

The chain combines TRBV7-2 with TRBJ2-2; TRBD1 matches 8 bases. The V gene end was trimmed by 3 bases and the J gene end by 8 bases; junction bases not matched to a gene: 11. This CDR3 is 16 amino acids long. Germline V gives CDR1 SGHTA, CDR2 FQGNSA. This CDR3 is CASSLTRDRIGGELFF. CDR3 nucleotides: TGTGCCAGCAGCTTGACCCGGGACAGGATTGGGGGGGAGCTGTTTTTT. Together with reference TRBV7-2 and TRBJ2-2, the CDR3 gives the full variable domain: GAGVSQSPSNKVTEKGKDVELRCDPISGHTALYWYRQSLGQGLEFLIYFQGNSAPDKSGLPSDRFSAERTGGSVSTLTIQRTQQEDSAVYLCASSLTRDRIGGELFFGEGSRLTVL.

The chain joins TRBV12-2 to TRBJ1-2; the tabulated D call, TRBD1, remains unverified against the DNA. TRBV12-2 is a known pseudogene. This CDR3 has 16 amino acids. The CDR3 here is CASRLASWTFDYGYTF. CDR3 bases: TGTGCAAGTCGCTTAGCATCCTGGACATTTGACTATGGCTACACCTTC.